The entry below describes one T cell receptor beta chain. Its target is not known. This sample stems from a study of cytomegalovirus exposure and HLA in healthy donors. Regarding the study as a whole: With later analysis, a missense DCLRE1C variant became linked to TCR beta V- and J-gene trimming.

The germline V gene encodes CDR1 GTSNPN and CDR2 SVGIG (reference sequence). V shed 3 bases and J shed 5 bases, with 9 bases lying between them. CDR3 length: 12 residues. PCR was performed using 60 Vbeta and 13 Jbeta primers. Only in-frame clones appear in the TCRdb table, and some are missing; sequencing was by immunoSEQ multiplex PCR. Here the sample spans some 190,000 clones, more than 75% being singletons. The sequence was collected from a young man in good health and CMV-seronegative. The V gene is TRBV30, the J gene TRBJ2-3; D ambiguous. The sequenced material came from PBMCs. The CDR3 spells CAWRSLRDTQYF. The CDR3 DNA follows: TGTGCCTGGAGAAGCCTGCGAGATACGCAGTATTTT.